Listed below are T cell receptor beta chains from one sample, sequenced in a study of cytomegalovirus exposure and HLA in healthy donors. Method: immunoSEQ multiplex PCR; TCRdb's copy keeps in-frame clones and lacks some. Of about 190,000 clones listed, 87% are singletons. The sample taken for sequencing was PBMCs. The origin of the receptors is a man aged 25 to 40 in good health and CMV-seronegative. CDR3s include the opening cysteine and the closing phenylalanine or tryptophan. Fields, in order: J gene, clone size, V gene, D gene, CDR3 DNA, CDR3 protein. D genes are given only for firm matches. Clone sizes are given selectively: once, few, many, or a class where the clone is expanded.

TRBJ2-7	NA	TRBV2	NA	TGTGCCAGCAGTGAAACTTACGAGCAGTACTTC	CASSETYEQYF
TRBJ1-4	NA	TRBV7-9	NA	TGTGCCAGCAGCTTAGTGCTCAGAACAAATGAAAAACTGTTTTTT	CASSLVLRTNEKLFF
TRBJ2-1	NA	TRBV7-2	NA	TGTGCCAGCAGCTCCCCAGGGCCCTACAATGAGCAGTTCTTC	CASSSPGPYNEQFF
TRBJ1-5	once	TRBV6-5	NA	TGTGCCAGCAACAAGGACAGAAATAGCAATCAGCCCCAGCATTTT	CASNKDRNSNQPQHF
TRBJ2-3	NA	TRBV5-8	TRBD1	TGTGCCAGCAGCCCCACAGGGGATAGCACAGATACGCAGTATTTT	CASSPTGDSTDTQYF
TRBJ1-1	NA	TRBV21-1	NA	TGTGCCAGCAGCTCGACAGGGGGCGCAAAGAACACTGAAGCTTTCTTT	CASSSTGGAKNTEAFF
TRBJ1-1	NA	TRBV5-6	TRBD1	TGTGCCAGCAGCTTGGCCGGGACAGCCATGAACACTGAAGCTTTCTTT	CASSLAGTAMNTEAFF
TRBJ2-2	NA	TRBV28	TRBD2	TGTGCCAGCAGCCCGCCCCCCGGAGCGGGAGGGTGGCCCGGGGAGCTGTTTTTT	CASSPPPGAGGWPGELFF
TRBJ2-7	NA	TRBV11-3	NA	TGTGCCAGCAGCTTAGGTACGGGAGAAGGTTACGAGCAGTACTTC	CASSLGTGEGYEQYF
TRBJ2-1	once	TRBV7-2	NA	TGTGCCAGCAACTCCTTTAGCGACCGCTCCTACAATGAGCAGTTCTTC	CASNSFSDRSYNEQFF
TRBJ2-1	NA	TRBV10-1	TRBD2	TGCGCCAGCAGTGACCGTAGCGGGGGTTACAATGAGCAGTTCTTC	CASSDRSGGYNEQFF
TRBJ2-2	NA	TRBV6-1	TRBD2	TGTGCCAGCAGTGAAGCGCTCGCGGGGGACGGGGAGCTGTTTTTT	CASSEALAGDGELFF
TRBJ1-1	NA	TRBV9	NA	TGTGCCAGCAGCGTAGCAGGGATGAACACTGAAGCTTTCTTT	CASSVAGMNTEAFF
TRBJ1-5	NA	TRBV11-2	TRBD1	TGTGCCAGCAGCTCCCCTACGGGACAGGGCAATCAGCCCCAGCATTTT	CASSSPTGQGNQPQHF
TRBJ1-5	NA	TRBV6-1	TRBD1	TGTGCCAGCAGCAACGACAGGGTACGTGGTCAGCCCCAGCATTTT	CASSNDRVRGQPQHF
TRBJ2-7	NA	TRBV28	NA	TGTGCCAGCAGTTTAAGGCGGGACTTCTCTTACGAGCAGTACTTC	CASSLRRDFSYEQYF
TRBJ2-4	NA	TRBV7-9	TRBD1	TGTGCCAGCAGCCCGACAGGGTGGGCCAAAAACATTCAGTACTTC	CASSPTGWAKNIQYF
TRBJ2-5	NA	TRBV6-6	NA	TGTGCCAGCAACCGAGAAGGGGGTCGAGAGACCCAGTACTTC	CASNREGGRETQYF
TRBJ1-4	NA	TRBV27	NA	TGTGCCAGCAGTTCCGAGACAGGAACCGGGGCACTGTTTTTT	CASSSETGTGALFF
TRBJ1-1	NA	TRBV29-1	NA	TGCAGCGTTACGCAGGGCTACACTGAAGCTTTCTTT	CSVTQGYTEAFF
TRBJ1-2	NA	TRBV4-3	TRBD1	TGCGCCAGCAGCCATTCCAAGACAGGGGGTAAAGGCTACACCTTC	CASSHSKTGGKGYTF
TRBJ2-1	once	TRBV13	TRBD2	TGTGCCAGCAGCTTAGGATCTAGCGGGTGGAGGAATGAGCAGTTCTTC	CASSLGSSGWRNEQFF
TRBJ2-5	once	TRBV27	NA	TGTGCCAGCAGATCCACAGGGGGGGGAGAGACCCAGTACTTC	CASRSTGGGETQYF
TRBJ2-2	once	TRBV28	TRBD2	TGTGCCAGCCGTCCCGCTCGCCTAGCGGTTGCCGGGGAGCTGTTTTTT	CASRPARLAVAGELFF
TRBJ2-1	NA	TRBV6-4	NA	TGTGCCAGCAGTGTCGCTAGGGGCCATGAGCAGTTCTTC	CASSVARGHEQFF
TRBJ1-1	NA	TRBV28	TRBD1	TGTGCCAGCCTCAAACCGTCCGGGACAGGGTTTGTAGAGGCTTTCTTT	CASLKPSGTGFVEAFF
TRBJ2-2	NA	TRBV5-4	NA	TGTGCCAGCAGGACAGCCAACACCGGGGAGCTGTTTTTT	CASRTANTGELFF
TRBJ2-7	NA	TRBV7-9	TRBD1	TGTGCCAGCAGCCCGACAGGGGATGAGCAGTACTTC	CASSPTGDEQYF
TRBJ2-7	NA	TRBV7-8	TRBD2	TGTGCCAGCAGCCCCTACCTTCGACTAGCGGGGGCCTACGAGCAGTACTTC	CASSPYLRLAGAYEQYF
TRBJ1-5	NA	TRBV18	NA	TGTGCCAGCTCACCATATCAGGGGAGCAATCAGCCCCAGCATTTT	CASSPYQGSNQPQHF
TRBJ2-7	NA	TRBV11-2	NA	TGTGCCAGCAGCGCCGTCGGGACTGTCAGCTCCTACGAGCAGTACTTC	CASSAVGTVSSYEQYF
TRBJ1-6	NA	TRBV18	NA	TGTGCCAGCTCAGCAGGGGCAACCTATAATTCACCCCTCCACTTT	CASSAGATYNSPLHF
TRBJ1-5	NA	TRBV6-5	TRBD1	TGTGCCAGCAGTCGGACAGGGTTGAATCAGCCCCAGCATTTT	CASSRTGLNQPQHF
TRBJ1-2	NA	TRBV5-4	NA	TGTGCCAGCAGCTCCGCGGTCCTGTATGGCTACACCTTC	CASSSAVLYGYTF
TRBJ2-7	NA	TRBV11-2	NA	TGTGCCAGCAGCTTAGGTGGAGGTGGGTACTACGAGCAGTACTTC	CASSLGGGGYYEQYF
TRBJ2-3	NA	TRBV1	NA	TGCACCTACCCATGGAGCGGGAGGGCCATAGATACGCAGTATTTT	CTYPWSGRAIDTQYF
TRBJ1-2	NA	TRBV5-4	NA	TGTGCCAGCAGCTTATCGAACTATGGCTACACCTTC	CASSLSNYGYTF
TRBJ1-2	NA	TRBV5-8	NA	TGTGCCAGCAGCCCACCCCCCACAGAAAACTATGGCTACACCTTC	CASSPPPTENYGYTF
TRBJ1-2	NA	TRBV7-9	NA	TGTGCCAGCAACCCGACAGCTGACTATGGCTACACCTTC	CASNPTADYGYTF
TRBJ1-2	NA	TRBV28	NA	TGTGCCAGCAACAGGAGACTTCTCTGGGGCTACACCTTC	CASNRRLLWGYTF
TRBJ2-5	NA	TRBV5-4	TRBD1	TGTGCCAGCAGCAAATCGACAGGGATGGCAGAGACCCAGTACTTC	CASSKSTGMAETQYF
TRBJ1-1	NA	TRBV5-1	TRBD1	TGCGCCAGCAGCTCGAACAGGGGCGGGGAAAACACTGAAGCTTTCTTT	CASSSNRGGENTEAFF
TRBJ2-2	NA	TRBV5-4	NA	TGTGCCAGCAGCAAGGGGACACAGGGAAGAACCGGGGAGCTGTTTTTT	CASSKGTQGRTGELFF
TRBJ1-3	NA	TRBV6-5	NA	TGTGCCAGCTTTTCTACCGGAAACACCATATATTTT	CASFSTGNTIYF
TRBJ1-1	once	TRBV6-1	TRBD1	TGTGCCAGCAGTGAGCAGAGGGGGCCCTTCGCACGCACTGAAGCTTTCTTT	CASSEQRGPFARTEAFF
TRBJ1-1	NA	TRBV6-5	NA	TGTGCCAGCAGTTACGGCCGTGAAGCTTTCTTT	CASSYGREAFF
TRBJ2-4	NA	TRBV10-1	NA	TGCGCCAGCAGTCCGGGCGGGGAGGAAAACATTCAGTACTTC	CASSPGGEENIQYF
TRBJ2-2	NA	TRBV7-2	NA	TGTGCCAGTTGGGAGAAGTTGAACACCGGGGAGCTGTTTTTT	CASWEKLNTGELFF
TRBJ1-2	NA	TRBV6-5	TRBD1	TGTGCCAGCAGCCGTGACAGGGAGAGAAACTATGGCTACACCTTC	CASSRDRERNYGYTF
TRBJ2-1	NA	TRBV6-1	NA	TGTGCCAGCAGTGAAAACCTCGGGGATGAGCAGTTCTTC	CASSENLGDEQFF